This T cell receptor beta chain was obtained from a study of blood T cell repertoires in COVID-19 (dated by TCRdb to the early 2020s). About the study as a whole: The collaborator samples originated in the United States, Italy and Spain and spanned the acute and convalescent phases of COVID-19. The material from the prospective study consisted of cDNA or gDNA derived from T cells, B-cell-depleted T cells, or PBMCs. Subjects who had been exposed to COVID-19, were actively infected with it, or had recovered from it provided the deeply sampled blood TCRbeta repertoires that made up the dataset. The repertoires were released in a freely available public database meant as a resource for research on the immune response to SARS-CoV-2. Samples came from the ongoing ImmuneRACE study (first 160 participants) plus 1,254 subjects from 6 global collaborators. The sample metadata nearly always contained a de-identified subject ID, COVID-19 status, age in years and sex. Where HLA class I and class II types were available, the types were taken from metadata supplied by the sample provider, not from assay-based typing.

Notes on this clone: The antigen it binds to is not known. There are no base qualities to consult, and no much larger clone falls within one base.

At one collaborating source in Seattle, patients were enrolled during active infection and were followed longitudinally through the course of disease. Each collaborating institution followed its own protocols to collect whole blood in K2EDTA tubes. For TCRbeta analysis, collaborators shipped samples in one of three forms: frozen whole blood, isolated PBMCs, or DNA extracted from either of those sample types. TCRbeta CDR3 regions were amplified from genomic DNA using the immunoSEQ Assay, a bias-controlled multiplex PCR. In the original analysis: The number of nucleated cells in each sample was estimated by amplification of reference gene primers within the assay. To quantify the absolute abundance of each unique TCRbeta CDR3 rearrangement, sequence reads were collapsed and filtered. For each sample, productive Simpson clonality was calculated by taking the square root of Simpson's diversity index across productive rearrangements. TCRdb stores this immuneACCESS table with in-frame sequences only. Part of the clones is absent; in the studies checked, under half of the shortfall reflects unresolved V genes, and no reason is known for the rest. That table furnishes V, J and clone size, whereas the DNA furnished D and trimming. Here the sample has under 300,000 clones; about 81% occur a single time. The ten most abundant clones make up over 1.3% of the sample.

Broader findings and caveats from the paper: The amount of clinical and demographic metadata varied by source and participant and was provided uncurated.

Cut back by 2 bases and 6 bases, the V and J ends lie 14 bases apart. The CDR3 measures 14 amino acids from cysteine to phenylalanine. CDR3 DNA is the only sequence kept; it has 42 bases, read in frame from the first base. Sequences MNHEY (CDR1) and SVGAGI (CDR2) are obtained from the germline V gene. The rearrangement joined TRBV6-5 to TRBJ2-7, and perhaps TRBD1 as D gene, on 6 matching bases. The sequence derives from a human donor with COVID-19, enrolled during active disease. The donor label of this sample is uncertain. The sample comprised peripheral blood. The DNA is as follows: TGTGCCAGCAGTTACAGAGACCCAGGGGCCGAGCAGTACTTC. It translates to CASSYRDPGAEQYF.